A single sample is the source of the 28 T cell receptor beta chains below, sequenced in a study of blood T cell repertoires in COVID-19. Clones were sequenced by immunoSEQ multiplex PCR, and TCRdb holds only the in-frame ones, with some missing. The sample has around 480,000 clones; approximately 90% are singletons. Sequencing input: PBMCs or T cells enriched from blood (not recorded which). Receptors originate from a young woman who had recovered from COVID-19.

This clone was recorded a few times. The chain joins TRBV5-1 to TRBJ1-1; D is unresolved. Trimming removed 0 bases from V and 1 base from J, with 7 bases in between. In germline, CDR1 is SGHRS, CDR2 YFSETQ. This CDR3 region has 14 residues. As DNA, the CDR3 is TGCGCCAGCAGCTTGGCCGTAGAGAACACTGAAGCTTTCTTT. Its translation: CASSLAVENTEAFF.

The rearrangement joins TRBV7-2 to TRBJ1-6, with 7 bases matching TRBD1. CDR1 and CDR2 (germline): SGHTA, FQGNSA. V trimming: 5 bases; J trimming: 3 bases; junction bases outside the gene matches: 7. The CDR3 spans 16 residues. CDR3 DNA: TGTGCCAGCAGCCAAGGGGGACAGAGCTATAATTCACCCCTCCACTTT. This gives the protein CASSQGGQSYNSPLHF.

J is TRBJ1-2 and V is TRBV7-9; 9 nucleotides line up with TRBD1. After removal of 5 bases from V and 3 bases from J, the junction contained 7 bases not matched to a gene. CDR1 SEHNR and CDR2 FQNEAQ come from the germline V gene (reference sequence). The CDR3 is 15 amino acids. CDR3 protein: CASSPGQGRDYGYTF. CDR3 in DNA: TGTGCCAGCAGCCCGGGACAGGGTCGGGACTATGGCTACACCTTC.

The chain carries TRBV2 and TRBJ1-2; D remains unclear. Germline loops: CDR1 SNHLY, CDR2 FYNNEI. V lost 2 bases, J lost 1 base, and 17 bases lay in between. This CDR3 comprises 17 residues. The CDR3 region has the DNA TGTGCCAGCAGTGAAAGTCGGTTCGGGTCGCGTAACTATGGCTACACCTTC. This translates into CASSESRFGSRNYGYTF.

CDR3 sequence reads: CAWSGQLNTEAFF. CDR3 DNA: TGTGCCTGGAGTGGACAGCTGAACACTGAAGCTTTCTTT. The J gene is TRBJ1-1, the V gene TRBV30, with a tentative D call TRBD1 (5 bases). Deletions cut 1 base from V and 0 bases from J, with 6 bases between. The germline V gene encodes CDR1 GTSNPN and CDR2 SVGIG (reference sequence). This CDR3 contains 13 residues.

This chain joins TRBV28 and TRBJ2-7; 7 bases line up with TRBD1. CDR1 and CDR2 (germline): MDHEN, SYDVKM. V dropped 8 bases and J dropped 7; count of bases not matched to a gene: 14. CDR3 length: 14 residues. Here the CDR3 reads CASQGETGTGEQYF. The CDR3 nucleotides are TGTGCCAGCCAGGGGGAGACGGGGACGGGAGAGCAGTACTTC.

V and J are TRBV5-4 and TRBJ1-2, with TRBD1 matching over 9 bases. From germline, CDR1 is SGHNT and CDR2 YYREEE (reference sequence). This CDR3 spans 14 amino acids. V was clipped by 3 bases and J by 1 base; unmatched bases: 1. CDR3 DNA: TGTGCCAGCAGCTCGGACAGGGGTAACTATGGCTACACCTTC. Protein sequence: CASSSDRGNYGYTF.

The J gene is TRBJ1-1, the V gene TRBV19; TRBD1 might be the D (6 bases). Trimming shortened V by 6 bases and J by 5 bases, and 7 bases separated the two germline ends. Germline assignment: CDR1 LNHDA and CDR2 SQIVND (reference sequence). This CDR3 spans 11 amino acids. The chain's CDR3 is CASRTGTEAFF. The CDR3 bases are TGTGCCAGTAGAACAGGGACTGAAGCTTTCTTT.

CDR3 nucleotide sequence: TGTGCCAGCAGTGAGGGCAGGGGTAGCGATACGCAGTATTTT. This gives the protein CASSEGRGSDTQYF. The V call is TRBV2, the J call TRBJ2-3, with D possibly TRBD1 on 6 matching bases. Germline CDR1 and CDR2: SNHLY and FYNNEI. The CDR3 runs 14 residues. The V end was cut by 3 bases, the J end by 6 bases, with 13 bases between.

The genes are TRBV4-1 and TRBJ1-2; TRBD1 is a possible D gene (6 bases). V lost 0 bases to trimming and J lost 6 bases, with 14 bases between them. The CDR3 is made up of 15 amino acids. CDR1 is MGHRA and CDR2 is YSYEKL in the germline V gene. The CDR3 region is CASSQEGGGLDGYTF. CDR3 in DNA: TGCGCCAGCAGCCAAGAGGGAGGGGGGTTAGATGGCTACACCTTC.

V and J are TRBV28 and TRBJ2-7; maybe TRBD2 (5 bases). The CDR3 runs to 14 residues. Trimming stripped 10 bases from V and 2 bases from J, with 18 bases between. CDR1 and CDR2 from the germline V gene are MDHEN and SYDVKM. The DNA for the CDR3 is TGTGCCACCCACGAGGGTCAGAAGACCTACGAGCAGTACTTC. It codes for CATHEGQKTYEQYF. Supplemented by reference TRBV28 and TRBJ2-7, the full variable domain reads DVKVTQSSRYLVKRTGEKVFLECVQDMDHENMFWYRQDPGLGLRLIYFSYDVKMKEKGDIPEGYSVSREKKERFSLILESASTNQTSMYLCATHEGQKTYEQYFGPGTRLTVT.

This chain uses TRBV20-1 with TRBJ2-7; TRBD2 is a possible D gene (5 bases). V was trimmed by 3 bases and J by 4 bases, leaving 19 bases between them. Germline CDR1 is DFQATT and CDR2 is SNEGSKA (reference sequence). The CDR3 runs 15 residues. The CDR3: CSASGSSYSKYEQYF. CDR3 nucleotide sequence: TGCAGTGCTAGTGGGAGCAGCTATAGTAAATACGAGCAGTACTTC.

The chain joins TRBV3-1 (or the pseudogene TRBV3-2) to TRBJ1-3; TRBD1 matches at 9 bases. This CDR3 is 16 amino acids long. V lost 4 bases and J lost 0; bases outside the gene matches: 4. CDR1 and CDR2 (germline): LGHDT, YNNKEL (reference sequence). CDR3 nucleotide sequence: TGTGCCAGCAGCCCCTGGACAGGGGACTCTGGAAACACCATATATTTT. It is translated as CASSPWTGDSGNTIYF.

The genes are TRBV28 and TRBJ2-2, with 9 bases fitting TRBD1. Trimming cost V 5 bases and J 5 bases; bases outside gene matches: 6. Per germline, CDR1 MDHEN and CDR2 SYDVKM. This CDR3 has 15 amino acids. CDR3 nucleotide sequence: TGTGCCAGCAGTCCTAACAGGGGGCGGACCGGGGAGCTGTTTTTT. This encodes CASSPNRGRTGELFF.

The V gene is TRBV7-9, the J gene TRBJ2-1, with D maybe TRBD1 (5 bases). The CDR3 extends over 11 amino acids. CDR1 is SEHNR, CDR2 FQNEAQ, per germline (reference sequence). V dropped 5 bases and J dropped 10 bases, with 9 bases sitting between them. The CDR3 sequence is CASSDSQEQFF. In DNA, the CDR3 is TGTGCCAGCAGCGACAGCCAAGAGCAGTTCTTC.

The V call is TRBV5-1, the J call TRBJ1-1; D is possibly TRBD1 (5 bases). Trimming stripped 0 bases from V and 4 bases from J, with 10 bases between. This CDR3 region has 14 residues. Germline V gene data show CDR1 as SGHRS and CDR2 as YFSETQ. The CDR3 spells CASSLEGWSTEAFF. CDR3 nucleotide sequence: TGCGCCAGCAGCTTGGAGGGGTGGAGCACTGAAGCTTTCTTT.

The chain recombines TRBV5-1 with TRBJ1-1; D might be TRBD1 (6 bases). Germline V CDR1 and CDR2: SGHRS, YFSETQ. The V gene lost 3 bases and the J gene lost 1 base, with 16 bases spanning the gap. This CDR3 contains 16 residues. For the CDR3, the DNA is TGCGCCAGCAGCTCTCACTGGATACAGGGGAACACTGAAGCTTTCTTT. Protein sequence: CASSSHWIQGNTEAFF.

The rearrangement joins TRBV12-3 or TRBV12-4 to TRBJ1-1, with D unresolved. The CDR3 is 12 amino acids. Trimming left V 7 bases short and J 6 bases short, with 12 bases between. CDR3 sequence: CASTRIGAEAFF. In DNA form, the CDR3 reads TGTGCCAGCACCCGTATAGGAGCTGAAGCTTTCTTT.

This clone is a singleton in its sample. The sample carries other DNA sequences with the same CDR3. The V and J genes are TRBV30 and TRBJ1-1; D is unclear. This CDR3 comprises 10 residues. V lost 7 bases and J 3 bases, leaving 6 bases between the germline ends. Germline-derived CDR1 and CDR2 are GTSNPN and SVGIG (reference sequence). This CDR3 reads CASGDTEAFF. The CDR3 bases are TGTGCCTCCGGAGACACTGAAGCTTTCTTT.

For this clone: Its ends do not fully match the called genes, so a read error is possible. The chain carries TRBV2 and TRBJ2-1; 11 positions match TRBD2. This CDR3 contains 14 residues. Per the germline V gene, CDR1 is SNHLY and CDR2 is FYNNEI. DNA for the CDR3: TGTGCCAGCGGTGATCTAGCGGGGGGTTGGGAGCAGTTCTTC. Its protein product is CASGDLAGGWEQFF. Based on the CDR3 plus reference TRBV2 and TRBJ2-1, the full variable domain is EPEVTQTPSHQVTQMGQEVILRCVPISNHLYFYWYRQILGQKVEFLVSFYNNEISEKSEIFDDQFSVERPDGSNFTLKIRSTKLEDSAMYFCASGDLAGGWEQFFGPGTRLTVL.

The V gene is TRBV10-1, the J gene TRBJ1-2; maybe TRBD1 (6 bases). The CDR3 totals 13 residues. The V end lost 5 bases, the J end lost 6 bases, and 13 bases lay between the germline ends. The germline V gene encodes CDR1 WNHNN and CDR2 SYGVQD (reference sequence). CDR3 bases: TGCGCCAGCAGTAACCTAGGGGGGGATGGCTACACCTTC. It specifies CASSNLGGDGYTF.

The rearrangement uses TRBV13 and TRBJ2-7, with a possible D match to TRBD2 (7 bases). The V end was cut by 6 bases, the J end by 1 base, with 22 bases between. This CDR3 region has 17 residues. Germline V gene sequence: CDR1 PRHDT, CDR2 FYEKMQ (reference sequence). The CDR3 coding sequence is TGTGCCAGCAGTTCCCGGGGGGCTAGCGGAACATCCTACGAGCAGTACTTC. The encoded protein is CASSSRGASGTSYEQYF.

V gene TRBV3-1 (or the pseudogene TRBV3-2) combines with J gene TRBJ2-2; TRBD1 might be the D (5 bases). Trimming removed 4 bases at V and 1 base at J, with 13 bases between. Per germline, CDR1 LGHDT and CDR2 YNNKEL (reference sequence). This CDR3 comprises 16 residues. The CDR3 DNA is TGTGCCAGCAGCCCTACCTCGACAGAGAACACCGGGGAGCTGTTTTTT. Its translation: CASSPTSTENTGELFF.

The chain is built from TRBV19 and TRBJ2-7, with D perhaps matching TRBD2 (6 bases). Per the germline V gene, CDR1 is LNHDA and CDR2 is SQIVND (reference sequence). V was clipped by 4 bases and J by 2 bases, with 12 bases between them. The CDR3 extends over 14 amino acids. The CDR3 nucleotides are TGTGCCAGTAGTAGGGAGGCGGTCACCTACGAGCAGTACTTC. This codes for CASSREAVTYEQYF.

The chain combines TRBV27 with TRBJ2-7, with 8 positions matching TRBD1. Germline V gene sequence: CDR1 MNHEY, CDR2 SMNVEV (reference sequence). V gave up 2 bases and J gave up 1 base; unmatched junction bases: 4. This CDR3 has 15 amino acids. CDR3 nucleotides: TGTGCCAGCAGTTTAACAGGGGGTTTTTCCTACGAGCAGTACTTC. Amino acid sequence: CASSLTGGFSYEQYF.

The J gene is TRBJ2-7, the V gene TRBV3-1 (or the pseudogene TRBV3-2); D may be TRBD1 (6 bases). The CDR3 length is 15 residues. The V end was cut by 0 bases, the J end by 5 bases, with 14 bases between. Looked up from germline, CDR1 is LGHDT and CDR2 is YNNKEL (reference sequence). The CDR3 loop is CASSQETGLGDEQYF. The CDR3 coding sequence is TGTGCCAGCAGCCAAGAGACAGGCCTGGGGGACGAGCAGTACTTC.

This chain links TRBV5-4 with TRBJ2-2, with D perhaps TRBD2 (5 bases). Germline V gene lookup returns CDR1 SGHNT and CDR2 YYREEE (reference sequence). The ends were cut back, 0 bases at V and 5 bases at J, with 11 bases in the middle. The CDR3 loop spans 15 amino acids. The CDR3 bases are TGTGCCAGCAGCTTGGCCGGGGAAGGTACCGGGGAGCTGTTTTTT. Translation: CASSLAGEGTGELFF.

The chain combines TRBV9 with TRBJ2-1; TRBD1 agrees at 8 bases. This CDR3 spans 16 amino acids. Trimming removed 0 bases from V and 8 bases from J; junction bases left unmatched: 10. Germline V gene sequence: CDR1 SGDLS, CDR2 YYNGEE. The CDR3 coding sequence is TGTGCCAGCAGCGTAGGTCGTCAGGGGGCCCGAGATGAGCAGTTCTTC. Translated, it gives CASSVGRQGARDEQFF.